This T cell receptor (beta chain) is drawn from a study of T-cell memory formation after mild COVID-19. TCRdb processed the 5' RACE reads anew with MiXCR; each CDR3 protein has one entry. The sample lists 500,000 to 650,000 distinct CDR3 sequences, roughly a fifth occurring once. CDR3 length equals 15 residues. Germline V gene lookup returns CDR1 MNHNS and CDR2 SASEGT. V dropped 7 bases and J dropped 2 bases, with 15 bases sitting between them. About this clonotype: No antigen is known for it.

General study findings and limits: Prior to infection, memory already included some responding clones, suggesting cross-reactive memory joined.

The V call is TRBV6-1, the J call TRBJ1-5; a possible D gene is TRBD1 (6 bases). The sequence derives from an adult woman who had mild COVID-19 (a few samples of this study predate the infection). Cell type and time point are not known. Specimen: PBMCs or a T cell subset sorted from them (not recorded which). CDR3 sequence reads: CASNGGGAGNQPQHF. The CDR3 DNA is TGTGCCAGCAATGGGGGCGGTGCGGGCAATCAGCCCCAGCATTTT.